This TCR beta chain was captured by sequencing in a study of cytomegalovirus exposure and HLA in healthy donors. Study in general: Out of 150 million to 200 million T cells, an earlier analysis found fewer than 140 million unique TCR beta sequences in total. Overall study results and limits: A later analysis showed TCR association rates differing by HLA locus, peaking at DRB1 and lowest at HLA-C.

As regards this clone: Antigen specificity is unknown.

The PCR ran on 60 Vbeta and 13 Jbeta primers. Profiling relied on immunoSEQ multiplex PCR, and the TCRdb table lists in-frame clones only, not all of them. The listing records more than 35,000 clones. Germline loops: CDR1 MNHEY, CDR2 SVGAGI. Trimming took off 0 bases at V and 5 bases at J, with 5 bases between the two ends. CDR3 length: 13 amino acids. Sequencing input: PBMCs. The J gene is TRBJ1-5, the V gene TRBV6-5; D is ambiguous. The TCR comes from a man in his thirties or forties in good health and CMV-seronegative. In DNA form, the CDR3 reads TGTGCCAGCAGTTACTCGTCCTATCAGCCCCAGCATTTT. Its translation: CASSYSSYQPQHF.